This TCR beta chain was documented in a study of cytomegalovirus exposure and HLA in healthy donors. About this clone itself: Its matching antigen is unknown.

Overall study findings and caveats: HLA alleles were associated with roughly 17,000 TCR beta sequences in a later analysis at 0.05 false discovery rate. Highest at DRB1 and lowest at HLA-C, TCR association rates differed among HLA loci in a later analysis. Reported findings show TCR beta sequences accurately forecast HLA-A and HLA-B alleles in most subjects. Confirmation was obtained in vitro that a few CMV-associated chains are specific for CMV antigens.

PCR amplification relied on 60 Vbeta primers (plus 13 Jbeta primers). The protocol was immunoSEQ multiplex PCR, while the TCRdb copy is restricted to in-frame clones and leaves out a portion. The repertoire holds roughly 100,000 clones, with roughly 80% as singletons. CDR3 size: 16 residues. Germline V gives CDR1 SGHDN, CDR2 FVKESK. The ends lost 3 bases at V and 2 bases at J; junction bases unmatched: 6. V is TRBV14 and J is TRBJ2-3, with TRBD1 matching 9 bases. The sequencing sample was made of PBMCs. The source of this sequence is a woman between 40 and 50 years old in good health and CMV-seropositive. CDR3 sequence (DNA): TGTGCCAGCAGCCAGCCCCGGGACAGGGTCACAGATACGCAGTATTTT. Amino acid sequence: CASSQPRDRVTDTQYF. Supplemented by reference TRBV14 and TRBJ2-3, the full variable domain reads EAGVTQFPSHSVIEKGQTVTLRCDPISGHDNLYWYRRVMGKEIKFLLHFVKESKQDESGMPNNRFLAERTGGTYSTLKVQPAELEDSGVYFCASSQPRDRVTDTQYFGPGTRLTVL.